This entry is about one T cell receptor (beta chain). Its antigen is unknown. This sample was included in a study of CD8 T cells in Susac syndrome. Study conclusions and caveats: The number of individuals included in the study's TCR sequencing and HLA analysis was acknowledged as relatively small.

Random hexamers served to reverse transcribe roughly 0.5 to 1 ug RNA. Each CDR3 protein is one row after TCRdb ran MiXCR on the immunoSEQ multiplex PCR reads. The sample carries about 53,000 distinct CDR3 sequences, around 95% recorded once. Through negative isolation, CD4+ and CD8+ T cells were obtained, while TEMRA cells were enriched using FACS. Germline-derived CDR1 and CDR2 are GTSNPN and SVGIG (reference sequence). The ends were cut back, 3 bases at V and 3 bases at J, with 8 bases in the middle. CDR3 size: 13 residues. Sequenced: CD8+ T cells from PBMCs. The receptor's source is a human donor with Susac syndrome. The rearrangement links TRBV30 to TRBJ2-2, with D maybe TRBD1 (5 bases). CDR3 DNA sequence: TGTGCCTGGAGCAGGGTGTACACCGGGGAGCTGTTTTTT. Amino acids: CAWSRVYTGELFF.